This T cell receptor beta chain is drawn from a study of OX40 agonist ivuxolimab in advanced cancers. The wider study: Ivuxolimab is a fully human IgG2 antibody that activates OX40 (CD134). In this trial design, patients received ivuxolimab intravenously at 0.01 to 10 mg/kg every 2 weeks.

This table comes from immunoSEQ multiplex PCR, and its TCRdb copy is limited to in-frame clones, with some not included. The sample consists of approximately 40,000 clones, 75% to 90% of them appearing once. A remark on this clone: Its target is unknown.

Study outcomes and limitations: Some nonresponders likewise displayed low normalized T-cell clonal expansion.

CDR3 length: 17 amino acids. Germline assignment: CDR1 SGHRS and CDR2 YFSETQ. Unmatched junction bases numbered 8, after V lost 4 bases and J lost 6 bases. Sequencing was performed on CD4+ or CD8+ T cells sorted from blood, taken in a trial of the OX40 agonist ivuxolimab. The receptor was isolated from an adult with an advanced solid tumor such as melanoma, head and neck, liver or kidney cancer. The chain combines TRBV5-1 with TRBJ2-2; 14 positions agree with TRBD2. In DNA form, the CDR3 reads TGCGCCAGCAGCGACGGGACTAGCGGGAGAGAAGCCGGGGAGCTGTTTTTT. Amino acid sequence: CASSDGTSGREAGELFF.